Below are 3 T cell receptor beta chains sequenced from a single sample in a study of blood T cell repertoires in COVID-19 (dated by TCRdb to the early 2020s). The method was the immunoSEQ multiplex PCR assay. In its TCRdb copy, this immuneACCESS table keeps in-frame sequences only and misses some clones. Where compared with another copy, unresolved V genes explain less than half of these, and the others have no known cause. This sample holds about 410,000 clones; about 92% were observed only once. The top ten constitute roughly 0.66% of the sample. Sequencing was done on a sample of PBMCs or T cells enriched from blood (not recorded which). The receptors derive from a man in his late teens or twenties who had recovered from COVID-19.

V gene TRBV4-1 combines with J gene TRBJ2-1, with TRBD2 identical over 7 bases. There are 17 residues in the CDR3. V lost 1 base, J lost 0 bases, and 6 bases stayed unmatched. Germline V CDR1 and CDR2: MGHRA, YSYEKL. CDR3 loop: CASSQASSGSSYNEQFF. The CDR3 DNA reads TGCGCCAGCAGCCAAGCGTCTAGCGGAAGCTCCTACAATGAGCAGTTCTTC.

A remark on this clone: The same CDR3 is also encoded by other DNA sequences in this sample. The chain links TRBV19 to TRBJ1-1; D uncertain. CDR3 size: 15 residues. CDR1 LNHDA and CDR2 SQIVND come from the germline V gene (reference sequence). V dropped 0 bases and J dropped 2 bases, with 10 bases sitting between them. The CDR3 sequence is CASSIDGRGNTEAFF. The DNA of the CDR3 is TGTGCCAGTAGTATAGATGGTCGGGGAAACACTGAAGCTTTCTTT.

As regards this clone: A much larger clone lies a single base off, so this may be a read error. The chain is built from TRBV7-3 and TRBJ1-1; D is perhaps TRBD1 (6 bases). The germline V gene encodes CDR1 SGHTA and CDR2 FQGTGA. The CDR3 totals 14 residues. Trimming removed 2 bases at V and 2 bases at J, with 9 bases between. CDR3 residues: CASSLWTVNTEAFF. The DNA of the CDR3 is TGTGCCAGCAGCTTATGGACAGTTAACACTGAAGCTTTCTTT.